Reported below is one T cell receptor (beta chain). Its antigen remains unidentified. Naive CD8 cells were CD45RO-negative, positively selected for CCR7, excluding terminally differentiated effector memory CD45RA+ cells. The data belong to a study of shared clonotypes between healthy human individuals. Notes on the study in general: Sampling covered nothing but blood. Tissue TCR repertoires likely differ from those found in blood. Richness estimates generally favored naive over memory subsets. Large sequencing depth failed to make sorted-subset sequencing complete, rarefaction showed.

As originally analysed: ImmunoSEQ yielded junction-only sequences lacking quality scores, so filtering differed. Repertoires were generated with immunoSEQ multiplex PCR, while TCRdb's copy carries only in-frame clones and drops some. That table supplies the V and J calls and clone size; D and trimming were determined from the DNA. The table records 1.5 million to 2.5 million clones, approximately 95% of them present only once. Germline V gene data show CDR1 as LGHNA and CDR2 as YSLEER. CDR3 size: 17 residues. V gave up 1 base and J gave up 5 bases; unmatched junction bases: 10. The TCR originated in a man younger than 35 in good health. V is TRBV4-3 and J is TRBJ2-5; TRBD1 matches 10 bases. The source material was naive CD8+ T cells sorted from blood. CDR3 nucleotide sequence: TGCGCCAGCAGCCAAGCAACCGGGACAGGGGAGGGGGAGACCCAGTACTTC. Its protein is CASSQATGTGEGETQYF.